These 22 T cell receptor beta chains were sequenced from one sample in a study of beta chain features in type 1 diabetes (dated by TCRdb to 2016 to 2019). General findings and caveats noted by the study authors: A moderate but significant shortening of TCRB CDR3 length was observed in type 1 diabetes patients in all four CD4+ subsets.

The antigens for these receptors are not known. Libraries were made using the immunoSEQ multiplex PCR assay. The High Capacity cDNA Reverse Transcription Kit was used to reverse transcribe all of the isolated RNA, meaning that expressed TCRB transcripts were what got sequenced. TCRdb re-hosts the immuneACCESS table, in-frame sequences only. Its copies lack some clones; in the studies checked, an unresolved V gene accounts for under half of them, and the cause for the rest is not known. This sample has roughly 730,000 clones in its table, and 13% of those were observed once. 0.022% of the sample comes from the top ten. Sequencing input: naive CD4+ T cells from blood. The cell subset or site label, read with the paper, signifies: true naive CD4+ T cells. The receptors shown here come from a man aged 18 to 29 with type 1 diabetes.

The V and J genes are TRBV6-1 and TRBJ2-2, with D hard to call. The CDR3 sequence is 11 residues long. Trimming removed 3 bases at V and 7 bases at J, with 3 bases between. Germline V CDR1 and CDR2: MNHNS, SASEGT. The CDR3 protein is CASSDSGELFF. The CDR3 DNA is TGTGCCAGCAGTGATAGCGGGGAGCTGTTTTTT.

This clone was counted between two and nine times. The rearrangement links TRBV27 to TRBJ1-3; weak D call: TRBD1 (5 bases). The CDR3 runs to 14 residues. CDR1 is MNHEY, CDR2 SMNVEV, per germline (reference sequence). Between the trimmed V and J ends, which lost 5 bases and 6 bases, there was a span of 14 bases. The CDR3 DNA is TGTGCCAGCAGTACGTCCGGGACGGTAAACACCATATATTTT. It encodes CASSTSGTVNTIYF.

The rearrangement links TRBV29-1 to TRBJ1-2; D may be TRBD1 (6 bases). Germline CDR1 is SQVTM and CDR2 is ANQGSEA. V lost 5 bases and J lost 6, with 19 bases in between. This CDR3 region has 14 residues. Here the CDR3 reads CSVSQGFFRDGYTF. CDR3 in DNA: TGCAGCGTTTCACAGGGCTTCTTTCGGGATGGCTACACCTTC. The whole variable domain, remainder taken from reference TRBV29-1 and TRBJ1-2, is SAVISQKPSRDICQRGTSLTIQCQVDSQVTMMFWYRQQPGQSLTLIATANQGSEATYESGFVIDKFPISRPNLTFSTLTVSNMSPEDSSIYLCSVSQGFFRDGYTFGSGTRLTVV.

This clone was seen a few times. The V gene is TRBV7-2, the J gene TRBJ1-5; unclear D gene. V lost 2 bases and J 0 bases, leaving 11 bases between the germline ends. The CDR3 runs to 16 residues. Germline V lookup: CDR1 SGHTA, CDR2 FQGNSA. The CDR3 DNA reads as TGTGCCAGCAGCTTATTCGGCAGTAATAGCAATCAGCCCCAGCATTTT. This sequence encodes CASSLFGSNSNQPQHF.

This clone has only a few counts. The chain links TRBV30 to TRBJ1-6; 7 nucleotides align to TRBD1. Germline trimming cut 1 base from V and 1 base from J; bases unmatched to any gene: 7. The V gene's germline CDR1 is GTSNPN and CDR2 SVGIG (reference sequence). CDR3 length: 17 residues. The CDR3 protein is CAWSGDRDQSYNSPLHF. In nucleotides, the CDR3 is TGTGCCTGGAGTGGTGACAGGGACCAGTCCTATAATTCACCCCTCCACTTT.

This clone turned up a few times. V gene TRBV5-1 combines with J gene TRBJ2-3; 8 bases are shared with TRBD1. CDR3 length: 12 residues. V lost 4 bases and J lost 5; bases outside the gene matches: 0. From germline, CDR1 is SGHRS and CDR2 YFSETQ. The CDR3 region is CASSTGGDTQYF. The CDR3 region has the DNA TGCGCCAGCAGCACAGGGGGAGATACGCAGTATTTT.

The chain employs TRBV30 and TRBJ1-6; D call uncertain. The V gene lost 4 bases and the J gene lost 6 bases, with 10 bases spanning the gap. The CDR3 is 13 amino acids. Germline V gives CDR1 GTSNPN, CDR2 SVGIG (reference sequence). The CDR3 nucleotides are TGTGCCTGGAACGACAACACTAATTCACCCCTCCACTTT. Protein product: CAWNDNTNSPLHF.

This clone was observed a handful of times. The chain links TRBV25-1 to TRBJ1-2; no clear D. Trimming pared 1 base from V and 4 bases from J, leaving 16 bases between. The CDR3 runs 16 residues. Germline V gene sequence: CDR1 MGHDK, CDR2 SYGVNS. CDR3 residues: CASSELGYGDGYGYTF. As DNA, the CDR3 is TGTGCCAGCAGTGAATTAGGGTACGGAGACGGCTATGGCTACACCTTC.

This chain connects TRBV15 to TRBJ2-3; D perhaps matches TRBD1 (8 bases). Germline CDR1 and CDR2: LNHNV and YYDKDF (reference sequence). The CDR3 has 15 residues. The V end lost 5 bases, the J end lost 5 bases, and 17 bases lay between the germline ends. The CDR3: CATSLDTGGEDTQYF. CDR3 coding DNA: TGTGCCACCAGCCTAGACACAGGGGGGGAAGATACGCAGTATTTT.

The chain carries TRBV19 and TRBJ1-4; the D is unclear. Trimming took 3 bases from V and 2 from J, leaving 7 bases between them. CDR1 LNHDA and CDR2 SQIVND come from the germline V gene (reference sequence). The CDR3 extends over 14 amino acids. The CDR3 DNA is TGTGCCAGTAGTATTGGGGTCACTAATGAAAAACTGTTTTTT. Amino acid sequence: CASSIGVTNEKLFF. Supplemented by reference TRBV19 and TRBJ1-4, the full variable domain reads DGGITQSPKYLFRKEGQNVTLSCEQNLNHDAMYWYRQDPGQGLRLIYYSQIVNDFQKGDIAEGYSVSREKKESFPLTVTSAQKNPTAFYLCASSIGVTNEKLFFGSGTQLSVL.

The V gene is TRBV11-3, the J gene TRBJ2-3; no reliable D call. Germline CDR1 reads SGHNT; CDR2 reads YENEEA. This CDR3 comprises 12 residues. With 7 bases removed from V and 6 bases from J, the gap between germline ends came to 11 bases. CDR3: CASTRYTDTQYF. In DNA, the CDR3 is TGTGCCAGCACCCGGTACACGGATACGCAGTATTTT.

This chain uses TRBV11-3 with TRBJ2-3, with D possibly matching TRBD2 (5 bases). This CDR3 has 14 residues. Deletions cut 5 bases from V and 0 bases from J, with 9 bases between. In germline, CDR1 is SGHNT, CDR2 YENEEA. The CDR3 spells CASSPGESTDTQYF. In DNA, the CDR3 is TGTGCCAGCAGCCCCGGGGAAAGCACAGATACGCAGTATTTT. Looking up the rest from reference TRBV11-3 and TRBJ2-3 gives the full variable domain: EAGVVQSPRYKIIEKKQPVAFWCNPISGHNTLYWYLQNLGQGPELLIRYENEEAVDDSQLPKDRFSAERLKGVDSTLKIQPAELGDSAVYLCASSPGESTDTQYFGPGTRLTVL.

The V gene is TRBV5-6, the J gene TRBJ1-2; TRBD1 might be the D (5 bases). V was trimmed by 4 bases and J by 3 bases, leaving 13 bases between them. The CDR3 totals 14 residues. Germline CDR1 SGHDT, CDR2 YYEEEE. The CDR3 bases are TGTGCCAGCAGCCCCCAGGGATCCCACTATGGCTACACCTTC. Its translation: CASSPQGSHYGYTF.

This clone showed up just a few times. The chain carries TRBV4-1 and TRBJ1-3; D call uncertain. V lost 1 base to trimming and J lost 1 base, with 14 bases between them. Germline V gives CDR1 MGHRA, CDR2 YSYEKL. The CDR3 is 17 amino acids. In DNA form, the CDR3 reads TGCGCCAGCAGCCAAGGTTTCCTGGGTCTATCTGGAAACACCATATATTTT. This sequence encodes CASSQGFLGLSGNTIYF.

This clone appeared once. V gene TRBV30 combines with J gene TRBJ1-2; D gene unclear. The CDR3 loop spans 13 amino acids. V lost 0 bases to trimming and J lost 7 bases, with 12 bases between them. Germline lookup yields CDR1 GTSNPN and CDR2 SVGIG (reference sequence). CDR3 sequence reads: CAWSVQRSSGYTF. CDR3 DNA: TGTGCCTGGAGTGTACAGAGGTCGAGTGGCTACACCTTC.

Turning to this clone: This same CDR3 is encoded by further DNA sequences in the sample. The rearrangement joins TRBV30 to TRBJ2-7, with 7 bases identical to TRBD1. This CDR3 is built from 14 residues. V trimming: 0 bases; J trimming: 0 bases; junction bases outside the gene matches: 2. Germline V gene data show CDR1 as GTSNPN and CDR2 as SVGIG (reference sequence). CDR3 coding DNA: TGTGCCTGGAGTGTACAGGGGAGCTCCTACGAGCAGTACTTC. Translated: CAWSVQGSSYEQYF.

The chain employs TRBV6-6 and TRBJ2-5; no definite D call. Germline V CDR1 and CDR2: MNHNY, SVGAGI (reference sequence). CDR3 size: 14 residues. Between the trimmed V and J ends, which lost 5 bases and 0 bases, there was a span of 10 bases. The CDR3 sequence: CASSPGRNQETQYF. CDR3 sequence (DNA): TGTGCCAGCAGTCCAGGACGGAACCAAGAGACCCAGTACTTC.

This clone was detected a few times. The chain couples TRBV28 to TRBJ1-1; no reliable D call. The CDR3 length is 13 residues. From germline, CDR1 is MDHEN and CDR2 SYDVKM. The germline V and J ends were trimmed by 7 bases and 2 bases, with 11 bases remaining between them. The CDR3, as DNA: TGTGCCAGCAATATCAACCTTAACACTGAAGCTTTCTTT. This sequence encodes CASNINLNTEAFF.

This chain connects TRBV7-8 to TRBJ2-2, with 9 bases that match TRBD1. This CDR3 has 15 residues. From germline, CDR1 is SGHVS and CDR2 FQNEAQ. After removal of 6 bases from V and 5 bases from J, the junction contained 7 bases not matched to a gene. Here the CDR3 DNA reads TGTGCCAGCAGTTCGGGACAGGGAGGGACCGGGGAGCTGTTTTTT. This translates into CASSSGQGGTGELFF.

The chain carries TRBV29-1 and TRBJ1-5, with a tentative D call TRBD1 (6 bases). The CDR3 covers 14 residues. V dropped 4 bases and J dropped 1 base, with 11 bases sitting between them. Germline assignment: CDR1 SQVTM and CDR2 ANQGSEA. CDR3 sequence (DNA): TGCAGCGTTGTGGTAACAGGGAGCAATCAGCCCCAGCATTTT. It specifies CSVVVTGSNQPQHF.

The chain is built from TRBV7-9 and TRBJ2-7; weak D call: TRBD1 (5 bases). V lost 5 bases, J lost 0 bases, and 11 bases lay in between. The CDR3 covers 14 residues. Germline-derived CDR1 and CDR2 are SEHNR and FQNEAQ (reference sequence). In nucleotides, the CDR3 is TGTGCCAGCAGCCCACAGGAGATCTCCTACGAGCAGTACTTC. Encoded protein: CASSPQEISYEQYF.

The V call is TRBV6-5, the J call TRBJ2-1; perhaps TRBD2 as D (6 bases). Germline-derived CDR1 and CDR2 are MNHEY and SVGAGI. The CDR3 length is 15 residues. V lost 6 bases and J lost 2, with 14 bases in between. CDR3 nucleotides: TGTGCCAGCAGGGAGGGGTTAGGGACCTACAATGAGCAGTTCTTC. It specifies CASREGLGTYNEQFF.